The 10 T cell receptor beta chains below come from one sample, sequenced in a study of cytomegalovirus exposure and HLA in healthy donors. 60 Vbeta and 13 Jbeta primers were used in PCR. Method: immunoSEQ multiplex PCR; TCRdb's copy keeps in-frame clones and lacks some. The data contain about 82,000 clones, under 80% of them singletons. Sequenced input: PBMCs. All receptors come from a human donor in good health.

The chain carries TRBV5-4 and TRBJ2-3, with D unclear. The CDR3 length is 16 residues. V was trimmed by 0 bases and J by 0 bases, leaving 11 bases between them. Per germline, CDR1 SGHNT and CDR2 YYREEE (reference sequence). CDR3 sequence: CASSLGENPSTDTQYF. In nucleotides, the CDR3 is TGTGCCAGCAGCTTGGGAGAGAATCCTAGCACAGATACGCAGTATTTT.

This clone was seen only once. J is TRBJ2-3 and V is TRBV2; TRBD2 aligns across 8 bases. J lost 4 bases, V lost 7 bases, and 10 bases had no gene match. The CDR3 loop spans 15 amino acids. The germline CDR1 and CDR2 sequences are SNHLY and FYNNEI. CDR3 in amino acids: CASNPRGGRADTQYF. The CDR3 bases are TGTGCCAGCAACCCACGGGGGGGCAGGGCAGATACGCAGTATTTT.

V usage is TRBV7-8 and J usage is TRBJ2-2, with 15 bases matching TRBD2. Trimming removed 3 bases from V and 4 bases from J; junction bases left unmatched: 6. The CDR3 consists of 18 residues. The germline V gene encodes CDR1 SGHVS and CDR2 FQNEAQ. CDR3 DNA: TGTGCCAGCAGCTTCGGACTAGCGGGGGGGCAGATCACCGGGGAGCTGTTTTTT. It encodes CASSFGLAGGQITGELFF.

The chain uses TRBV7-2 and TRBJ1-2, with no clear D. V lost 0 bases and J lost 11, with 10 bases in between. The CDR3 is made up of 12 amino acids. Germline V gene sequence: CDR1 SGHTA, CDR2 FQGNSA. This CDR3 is CASSLAPFGYTF. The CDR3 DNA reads TGTGCCAGCAGCTTAGCTCCCTTCGGTTACACCTTC.

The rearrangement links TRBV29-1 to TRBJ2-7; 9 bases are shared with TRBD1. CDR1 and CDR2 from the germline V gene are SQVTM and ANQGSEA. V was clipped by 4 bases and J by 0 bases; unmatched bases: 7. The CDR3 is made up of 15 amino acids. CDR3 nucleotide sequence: TGCAGCGTTGGAAGGGCGGACAGGGGCTCCTACGAGCAGTACTTC. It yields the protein CSVGRADRGSYEQYF.

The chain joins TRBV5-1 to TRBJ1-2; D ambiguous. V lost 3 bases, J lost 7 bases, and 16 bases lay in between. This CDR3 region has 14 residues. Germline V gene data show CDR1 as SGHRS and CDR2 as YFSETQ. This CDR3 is CASSYIVSTAGYTF. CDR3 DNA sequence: TGCGCCAGCAGCTATATAGTATCCACCGCTGGCTACACCTTC.

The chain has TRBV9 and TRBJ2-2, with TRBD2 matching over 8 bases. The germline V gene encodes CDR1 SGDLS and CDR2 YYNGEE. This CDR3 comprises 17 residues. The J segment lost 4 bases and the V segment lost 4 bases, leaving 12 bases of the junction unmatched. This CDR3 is CASSPGAPGGRTGELFF. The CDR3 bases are TGTGCCAGCAGCCCCGGGGCTCCGGGGGGGCGCACCGGGGAGCTGTTTTTT.

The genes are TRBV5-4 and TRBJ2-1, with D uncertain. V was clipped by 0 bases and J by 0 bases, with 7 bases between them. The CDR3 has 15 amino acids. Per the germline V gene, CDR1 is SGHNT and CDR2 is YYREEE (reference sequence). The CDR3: CASSLGASSYNEQFF. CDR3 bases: TGTGCCAGCAGCTTGGGGGCCAGCTCCTACAATGAGCAGTTCTTC.

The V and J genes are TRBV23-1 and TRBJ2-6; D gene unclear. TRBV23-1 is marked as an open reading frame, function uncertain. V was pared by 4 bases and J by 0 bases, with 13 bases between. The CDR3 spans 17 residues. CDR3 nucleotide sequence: TGCGCCAGCAGTCGCAAACCTCACACCTCTGGGGCCAACGTCCTGACTTTC. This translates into CASSRKPHTSGANVLTF.

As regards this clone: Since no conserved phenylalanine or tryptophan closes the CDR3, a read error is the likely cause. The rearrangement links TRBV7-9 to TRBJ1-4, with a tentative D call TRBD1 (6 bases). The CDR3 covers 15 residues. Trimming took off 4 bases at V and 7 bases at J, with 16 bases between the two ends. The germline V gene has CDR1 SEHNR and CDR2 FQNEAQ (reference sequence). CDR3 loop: CASSYRDNLGEKLFL. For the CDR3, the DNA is TGTGCCAGCAGCTACAGGGACAATCTAGGTGAAAAACTGTTTCTT.